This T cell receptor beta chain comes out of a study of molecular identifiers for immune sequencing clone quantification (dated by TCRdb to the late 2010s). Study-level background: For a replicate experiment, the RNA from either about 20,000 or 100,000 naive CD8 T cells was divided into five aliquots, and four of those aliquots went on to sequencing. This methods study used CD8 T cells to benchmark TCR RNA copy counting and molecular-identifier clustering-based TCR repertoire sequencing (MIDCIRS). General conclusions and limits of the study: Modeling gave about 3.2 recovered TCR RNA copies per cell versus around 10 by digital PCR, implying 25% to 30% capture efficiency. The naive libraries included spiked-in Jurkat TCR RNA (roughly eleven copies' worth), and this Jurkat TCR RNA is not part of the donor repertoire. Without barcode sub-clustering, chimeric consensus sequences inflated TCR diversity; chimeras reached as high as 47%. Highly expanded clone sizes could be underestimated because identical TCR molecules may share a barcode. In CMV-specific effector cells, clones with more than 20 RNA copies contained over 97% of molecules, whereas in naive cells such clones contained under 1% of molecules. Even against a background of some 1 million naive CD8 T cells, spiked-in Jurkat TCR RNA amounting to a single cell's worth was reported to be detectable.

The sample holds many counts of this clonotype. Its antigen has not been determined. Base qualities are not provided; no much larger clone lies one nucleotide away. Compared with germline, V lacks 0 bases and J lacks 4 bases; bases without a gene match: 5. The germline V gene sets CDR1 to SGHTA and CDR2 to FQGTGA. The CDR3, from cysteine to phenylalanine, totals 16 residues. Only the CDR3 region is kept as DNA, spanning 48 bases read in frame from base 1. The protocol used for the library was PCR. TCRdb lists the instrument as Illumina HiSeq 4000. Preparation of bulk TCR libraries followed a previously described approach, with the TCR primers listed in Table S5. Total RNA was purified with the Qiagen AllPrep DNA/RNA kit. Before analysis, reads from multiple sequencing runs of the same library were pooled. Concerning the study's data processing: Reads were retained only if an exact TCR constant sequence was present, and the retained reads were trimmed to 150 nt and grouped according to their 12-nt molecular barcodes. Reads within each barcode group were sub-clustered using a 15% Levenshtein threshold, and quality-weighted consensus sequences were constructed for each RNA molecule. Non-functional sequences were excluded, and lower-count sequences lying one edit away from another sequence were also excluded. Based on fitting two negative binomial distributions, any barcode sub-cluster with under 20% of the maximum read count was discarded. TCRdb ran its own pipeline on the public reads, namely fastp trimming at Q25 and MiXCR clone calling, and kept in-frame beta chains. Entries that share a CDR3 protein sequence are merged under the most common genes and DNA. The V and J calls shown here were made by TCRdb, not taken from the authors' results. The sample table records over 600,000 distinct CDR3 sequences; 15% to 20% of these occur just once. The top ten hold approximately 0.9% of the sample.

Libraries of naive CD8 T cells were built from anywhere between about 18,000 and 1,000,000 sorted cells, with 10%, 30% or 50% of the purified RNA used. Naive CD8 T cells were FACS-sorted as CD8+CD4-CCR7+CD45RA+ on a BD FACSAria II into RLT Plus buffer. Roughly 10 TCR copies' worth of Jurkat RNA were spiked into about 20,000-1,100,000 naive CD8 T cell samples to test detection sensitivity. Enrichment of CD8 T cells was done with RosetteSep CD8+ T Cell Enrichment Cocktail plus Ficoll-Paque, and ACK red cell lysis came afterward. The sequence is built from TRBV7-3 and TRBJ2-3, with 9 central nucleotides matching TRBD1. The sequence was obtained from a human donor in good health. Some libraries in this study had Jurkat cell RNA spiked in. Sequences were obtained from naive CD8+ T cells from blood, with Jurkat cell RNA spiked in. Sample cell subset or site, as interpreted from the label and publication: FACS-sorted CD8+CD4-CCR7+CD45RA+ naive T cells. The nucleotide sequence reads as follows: TGTGCCAGCAGCTTAACTAGGACAGGGGTATCAGATACGCAGTATTTT. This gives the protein CASSLTRTGVSDTQYF.